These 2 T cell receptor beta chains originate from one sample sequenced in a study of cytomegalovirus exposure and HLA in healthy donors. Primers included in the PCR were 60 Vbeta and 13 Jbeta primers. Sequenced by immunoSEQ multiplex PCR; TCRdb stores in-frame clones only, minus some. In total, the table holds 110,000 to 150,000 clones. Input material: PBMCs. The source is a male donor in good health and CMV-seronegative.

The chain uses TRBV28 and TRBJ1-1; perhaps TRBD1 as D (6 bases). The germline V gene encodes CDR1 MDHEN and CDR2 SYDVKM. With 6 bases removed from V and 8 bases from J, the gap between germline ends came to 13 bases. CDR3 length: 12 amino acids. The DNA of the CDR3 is TGTGCCAGCAGAAGCGGACAGAGGGAAGCTTTCTTT. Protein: CASRSGQREAFF.

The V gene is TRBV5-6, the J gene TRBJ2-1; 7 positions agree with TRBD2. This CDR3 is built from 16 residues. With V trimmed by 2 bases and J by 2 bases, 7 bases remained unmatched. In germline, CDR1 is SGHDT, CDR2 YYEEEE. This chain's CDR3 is CASSFAGAGPYNEQFF. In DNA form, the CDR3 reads TGTGCCAGCAGCTTTGCGGGAGCGGGCCCCTACAATGAGCAGTTCTTC.